The clone carrying this T cell receptor beta chain appeared many times. Antigen unknown. In TCRdb, the 5' RACE reads were re-called with MiXCR into one record per CDR3 protein. The table includes fewer than 250,000 distinct CDR3 sequences, 20% to 30% detected once. V gave up 0 bases and J gave up 5 bases, with 15 bases separating them. Germline-derived CDR1 and CDR2 are SGDLS and YYNGEE. The CDR3 totals 15 residues. This entry belongs to a study of CD8 T cells in ankylosing spondylitis. Points from the study as a whole: Disease-linked clones were CD8+ and relatively rare in peripheral blood. According to the report, clones linked to the disease were significantly enriched in matched synovial fluid samples taken from ankylosing spondylitis patients.

The chain employs TRBV9 and TRBJ2-7; D not resolved. Sequencing input: blood, either unsorted or a sorted T cell fraction (not recorded which). The clonotype comes from a male donor with ankylosing spondylitis or in good health (not recorded which). The chain's CDR3 is CASSVGGWPGDEQYF. The CDR3 nucleotides read TGTGCCAGCAGCGTAGGGGGTTGGCCGGGCGACGAGCAGTACTTC. Full variable domain (outside the CDR3, taken from reference TRBV9 and TRBJ2-7): DSGVTQTPKHLITATGQRVTLRCSPRSGDLSVYWYQQSLDQGLQFLIQYYNGEERAKGNILERFSAQQFPDLHSELNLSSLELGDSALYFCASSVGGWPGDEQYFGPGTRLTVT.